The sequence of this T cell receptor (beta chain) was determined in a study of blood T cell repertoires in COVID-19. The data were produced by immunoSEQ multiplex PCR, yet TCRdb's version contains in-frame clones alone and is incomplete. The sample has roughly 25,000 clones; around 90% are singletons. Germline V gene sequence: CDR1 KGHSH, CDR2 LQKENI. The length of the CDR3 is 14 residues. With 3 bases clipped from V and 4 bases from J, the junction kept 3 bases outside the gene matches. The rearrangement links TRBV18 to TRBJ2-5, with TRBD2 matching over 9 bases. Sequenced sample: peripheral blood. The TCR sequence derives from a man aged 70 or older in a cohort sampled during active COVID-19. In nucleotides, the CDR3 is TGTGCCAGCTCACCGGCGGGAGGGCGAGAGACCCAGTACTTC. Translated, it gives CASSPAGGRETQYF. Supplemented by reference TRBV18 and TRBJ2-5, the full variable domain reads NAGVMQNPRHLVRRRGQEARLRCSPMKGHSHVYWYRQLPEEGLKFMVYLQKENIIDESGMPKERFSAEFPKEGPSILRIQQVVRGDSAAYFCASSPAGGRETQYFGPGTRLLVL.